The present entry profiles one TCR beta chain with its context. Clones were sequenced by immunoSEQ multiplex PCR, and TCRdb holds only the in-frame ones, with some missing. The repertoire holds 50,000 or so clones, with 70% to 85% as singletons. This record comes from a study of blood T cell repertoires in COVID-19. Study-level information: The analysed material was cDNA or gDNA that came from T cells, B-cell-depleted T cells, or PBMCs.

With 9 bases clipped from V and 5 bases from J, the junction kept 7 bases outside the gene matches. Looked up from germline, CDR1 is MNHEY and CDR2 is SVGAGI. The CDR3 sequence is 14 residues long. V is TRBV6-5 and J is TRBJ1-6; 7 bases are a match to TRBD1. Sequencing was performed on peripheral blood. The receptor was derived from a man at least 80 years old with COVID-19, enrolled during active disease. CDR3: CASTPGQNNSPLHF. CDR3 coding DNA: TGTGCCAGTACTCCGGGACAGAATAATTCACCCCTCCACTTT.